This T cell receptor beta chain came from a study of T cells of healthy individuals. This clonotype was observed a few times. The CDR3 contains 15 residues. V lost 0 bases to trimming and J lost 4 bases, with 13 bases between them. Germline V gene sequence: CDR1 MNHEY, CDR2 SVGAGI. TCRdb reanalysed the 5' RACE reads using MiXCR and keeps one entry per CDR3 protein. In the table there are approximately 52,000 distinct CDR3 sequences, approximately 15% of which are singletons. The gene calls are TRBV6-5 and TRBJ2-7; D is uncertain. The receptor comes from a human donor in good health. Written as DNA, the CDR3 is TGTGCCAGCAGTTACTCGCCCAGTGGTAGGTACGAGCAGTACTTC. It translates to CASSYSPSGRYEQYF.